The 27 T cell receptor beta chains listed next were all sequenced from one sample in a study of shared clonotypes between healthy human individuals. Profiled with immunoSEQ multiplex PCR; TCRdb holds only in-frame clones, not every one. The sample has 1,100,000 or so clones, about 80% seen once. Material: memory CD4+ T cells from PBMCs. Stated subset: CD45RA-negative fraction. These TCRs come from a man younger than 35 in good health. Some clones in this sample may be carry-over from other donors' samples.

Of note for this clone: The sample holds other DNA sequences that translate to the same CDR3. The chain couples TRBV7-3 to TRBJ1-1; D call uncertain. The V end lost 3 bases, the J end lost 1 base, and 9 bases lay between the germline ends. This CDR3 comprises 14 residues. Germline CDR1 reads SGHTA; CDR2 reads FQGTGA. The CDR3 DNA sequence: TGTGCCAGCAGCTTGGACCGATCGAACACTGAAGCTTTCTTT. Translation: CASSLDRSNTEAFF.

A word on this clone: Other DNA sequences in the sample encode the same CDR3. This sequence joins TRBV19 and TRBJ1-5; 8 bases fit TRBD1. This CDR3 is 14 amino acids long. After removal of 3 bases from V and 4 bases from J, the junction contained 2 bases not matched to a gene. Germline V gene sequence: CDR1 LNHDA, CDR2 SQIVND (reference sequence). The CDR3 nucleotides read TGTGCCAGTAGTATCGACAGGGGAAATCAGCCCCAGCATTTT. Residues: CASSIDRGNQPQHF.

Comments on this clone: The sample holds other DNA sequences that translate to the same CDR3. This rearrangement joins TRBV9 to TRBJ2-7; the match to TRBD1 covers 9 bases. The CDR3 sequence is 15 residues long. Trimming at V came to 0 bases and at J to 2 bases, leaving 3 bases not matched to a gene. Per the germline V gene, CDR1 is SGDLS and CDR2 is YYNGEE. CDR3 in DNA: TGTGCCAGCAGCGTAGGGGGACAGGGTGCCTACGAGCAGTACTTC. Its protein product is CASSVGGQGAYEQYF.

In DNA, the CDR3 is TGTGCCAGCAGTGAAGCTGGCACCGGGGAGCTGTTTTTT. It translates to CASSEAGTGELFF. The V call is TRBV2, the J call TRBJ2-2, with D hard to call. CDR1 and CDR2 from the germline V gene are SNHLY and FYNNEI. The CDR3 is 13 amino acids. The V gene lost 0 bases and the J gene lost 4 bases, with 3 bases spanning the gap.

This clone has only a few counts. The J gene is TRBJ2-1, the V gene TRBV30; 11 bases align to TRBD2. J lost 10 bases, V lost 5 bases, and 4 bases had no gene match. The CDR3 contains 12 residues. CDR1 and CDR2 from the germline V gene are GTSNPN and SVGIG (reference sequence). CDR3 in amino acids: CAWARTSGEQFF. DNA of the CDR3: TGTGCCTGGGCCCGGACTAGCGGGGAGCAGTTCTTC.

This clone was observed many times. The chain combines TRBV19 with TRBJ2-1, with D hard to call. The CDR3 totals 13 residues. V lost 1 base and J lost 10, with 11 bases in between. In germline, CDR1 is LNHDA, CDR2 SQIVND (reference sequence). The CDR3 sequence is CASSIGALSEQFF. CDR3 nucleotide sequence: TGTGCCAGTAGTATAGGGGCCCTCTCGGAGCAGTTCTTC. Looking up the rest from reference TRBV19 and TRBJ2-1 gives the full variable domain: DGGITQSPKYLFRKEGQNVTLSCEQNLNHDAMYWYRQDPGQGLRLIYYSQIVNDFQKGDIAEGYSVSREKKESFPLTVTSAQKNPTAFYLCASSIGALSEQFFGPGTRLTVL.

The V gene is TRBV6-5, the J gene TRBJ1-2; D is undetermined. Germline V gene sequence: CDR1 MNHEY, CDR2 SVGAGI. The CDR3 is 13 residues long. V was clipped by 0 bases and J by 9 bases, with 11 bases between them. CDR3 coding DNA: TGTGCCAGCAGTTACTCTGCCTCCGTCAGCTACACCTTC. This sequence encodes CASSYSASVSYTF.

The CDR3 DNA sequence: TGTGCCAGCAGCTCCAGAGCGGCTTCTGAAGCTTTCTTT. This codes for CASSSRAASEAFF. The V gene is TRBV7-8, the J gene TRBJ1-1; D is ambiguous. With 4 bases removed from V and 6 bases from J, the gap between germline ends came to 12 bases. Per the germline V gene, CDR1 is SGHVS and CDR2 is FQNEAQ. This CDR3 is built from 13 residues.

The genes are TRBV28 and TRBJ2-7; tentatively, D is TRBD1 (6 bases). The CDR3 length is 16 residues. CDR1 is MDHEN and CDR2 is SYDVKM in the germline V gene. V was clipped by 5 bases and J by 5 bases, with 22 bases between them. DNA of the CDR3: TGTGCCAGCAGTCTATTTCGGCCTAACAGGGCCCACGAGCAGTACTTC. It encodes CASSLFRPNRAHEQYF.

The chain carries TRBV28 and TRBJ2-2; D is unclear. CDR3 length: 17 residues. Germline assignment: CDR1 MDHEN and CDR2 SYDVKM. V was trimmed by 6 bases and J by 6 bases, leaving 23 bases between them. CDR3 amino acids: CASSPISHLSMSGELFF. CDR3 coding DNA: TGTGCCAGCAGCCCAATTTCGCACCTCTCTATGTCCGGGGAGCTGTTTTTT.

To note about this clone: This CDR3 is also generated by other DNA sequences in the sample. The J gene is TRBJ1-2, the V gene TRBV28; unclear D gene. The V and J ends lost 2 bases and 4 bases respectively, with 5 bases between them. CDR1 is MDHEN and CDR2 is SYDVKM in the germline V gene. This CDR3 is 12 amino acids long. For the CDR3, the DNA is TGTGCCAGCAGTTTACAGAGCTATGGCTACACCTTC. It codes for CASSLQSYGYTF.

The V gene is TRBV5-1, the J gene TRBJ2-7; 8 bases agree with TRBD1. The length of the CDR3 is 17 residues. V shed 0 bases, J shed 1 base, and the junction held 9 bases outside the gene matches. CDR1 is SGHRS and CDR2 is YFSETQ in the germline V gene. The CDR3 is CASSLAVGQGISYEQYF. The DNA for the CDR3 is TGCGCCAGCAGCTTGGCCGTAGGACAGGGTATATCCTACGAGCAGTACTTC.

The J gene is TRBJ1-3, the V gene TRBV5-1; D ambiguous. The CDR3 consists of 14 residues. CDR1 is SGHRS, CDR2 YFSETQ, per germline. V was trimmed by 4 bases and J by 4 bases, leaving 12 bases between them. CDR3 DNA: TGCGCCAGCAGCCCAGGAGGGCGGGGAAACACCATATATTTT. It translates to CASSPGGRGNTIYF.

This clone showed up just a few times. The chain combines TRBV7-2 with TRBJ1-3; D unresolved. V lost 4 bases and J lost 4, with 8 bases in between. Germline-derived CDR1 and CDR2 are SGHTA and FQGNSA. CDR3 length: 13 residues. The chain's CDR3 is CASSSDAGNTIYF. The CDR3 nucleotides are TGTGCCAGCAGCTCGGATGCGGGAAACACCATATATTTT.

The V gene is TRBV5-4, the J gene TRBJ1-4, with 9 bases aligning to TRBD1. J lost 6 bases, V lost 4 bases, and 4 bases had no gene match. The germline gives CDR1 SGHNT, CDR2 YYREEE (reference sequence). This CDR3 comprises 14 residues. This CDR3 is CASSRGDRDEKLFF. CDR3 coding DNA: TGTGCCAGCAGCCGGGGGGACAGGGATGAAAAACTGTTTTTT.

The chain recombines TRBV7-6 with TRBJ1-5; D gene unclear. The CDR3 length is 13 residues. The V gene lost 0 bases and the J gene lost 4 bases, with 4 bases spanning the gap. Germline lookup yields CDR1 SGHVS and CDR2 FNYEAQ. CDR3 nucleotide sequence: TGTGCCAGCAGCTTAGCGAATAATCAGCCCCAGCATTTT. Translated: CASSLANNQPQHF.

This clone appeared a few times. The chain joins TRBV6-5 to TRBJ2-3; D may be TRBD1 (5 bases). This CDR3 is 14 amino acids long. Germline CDR1 and CDR2: MNHEY and SVGAGI. Trimming removed 5 bases at V and 6 bases at J, with 15 bases between. For the CDR3, the DNA is TGTGCCAGCAGTCCTACCCGGACAATGGATACGCAGTATTTT. Its protein is CASSPTRTMDTQYF.

The rearrangement uses TRBV11-3 and TRBJ1-1, with 9 nucleotides matching TRBD1. The CDR3 contains 15 residues. Germline assignment: CDR1 SGHNT and CDR2 YENEEA. V was clipped by 4 bases and J by 1 base; unmatched bases: 4. The DNA of the CDR3 is TGTGCCAGCAGCTCGGGACAGGGTGAGAACACTGAAGCTTTCTTT. It is translated as CASSSGQGENTEAFF.

The chain combines TRBV28 with TRBJ2-3; no firm D call. V lost 5 bases, J lost 4 bases, and 22 bases lay in between. The germline V gene has CDR1 MDHEN and CDR2 SYDVKM. The CDR3 sequence is 17 residues long. The CDR3 is CASSPLGDSQQSDTQYF. In DNA form, the CDR3 reads TGTGCCAGCAGTCCCCTCGGAGATTCCCAGCAATCAGATACGCAGTATTTT.

The J gene is TRBJ1-5, the V gene TRBV10-3, with D unclear. The V gene lost 0 bases and the J gene lost 0 bases, with 18 bases spanning the gap. CDR3 length: 19 amino acids. The germline V gene has CDR1 ENHRY and CDR2 SYGVKD. Written as DNA, the CDR3 is TGTGCCATCAGTGAGTCTAGTCTTTCCAGTGCGGGTAGCAATCAGCCCCAGCATTTT. It yields the protein CAISESSLSSAGSNQPQHF.

The rearrangement uses TRBV11-2 and TRBJ1-1; D call uncertain. The V gene's germline CDR1 is SGHAT and CDR2 FQNNGV. The CDR3 has 13 residues. The V gene lost 4 bases and the J gene lost 4 bases, with 10 bases spanning the gap. CDR3 region: CASSSRGSTEAFF. The CDR3 DNA reads TGTGCCAGCAGCTCCCGAGGGAGCACTGAAGCTTTCTTT.

A word on this clone: Other DNA sequences in this specimen translate into the identical CDR3. The CDR3 is CASSLAGSSYEQYF. The CDR3 nucleotides read TGTGCCAGCAGCTTAGCCGGGAGTTCCTACGAGCAGTACTTC. The chain links TRBV7-9 to TRBJ2-7, with a weak D call TRBD2 (6 bases). Per the germline V gene, CDR1 is SEHNR and CDR2 is FQNEAQ (reference sequence). This CDR3 is 14 amino acids long. The V and J ends lost 0 bases and 1 base respectively, with 7 bases between them.

The chain recombines TRBV6-1 with TRBJ2-7; D gene uncertain. CDR3 length: 14 amino acids. Trimming removed 2 bases from V and 11 bases from J, with 19 bases in between. The germline CDR1 and CDR2 sequences are MNHNS and SASEGT. Written as DNA, the CDR3 is TGTGCCAGCAGTGAAAGAAGTCTGACACAGAGTGAGTACTTC. Translated: CASSERSLTQSEYF.

This clone was recorded many times. V gene TRBV2 combines with J gene TRBJ1-1; TRBD1 is a possible D gene (5 bases). V lost 3 bases and J 1 base, leaving 12 bases between the germline ends. This CDR3 is built from 15 residues. Germline V gene sequence: CDR1 SNHLY, CDR2 FYNNEI. DNA for the CDR3: TGTGCCAGCAGTGACCAGGGAGCGTCGAACACTGAAGCTTTCTTT. Protein sequence: CASSDQGASNTEAFF.

The chain couples TRBV9 to TRBJ2-3; no definite D call. V was trimmed by 3 bases and J by 0 bases, leaving 26 bases between them. Germline lookup yields CDR1 SGDLS and CDR2 YYNGEE. The CDR3 consists of 20 residues. CDR3 region: CASSAATPRRLGSSTDTQYF. CDR3 DNA sequence: TGTGCCAGCAGCGCCGCAACCCCTCGACGGCTGGGCTCTAGCACAGATACGCAGTATTTT.

This clone was picked up a small number of times. The gene calls are TRBV11-2 and TRBJ1-2; perhaps TRBD1 as D (5 bases). Trimming left V 5 bases short and J 4 bases short, with 8 bases between. Germline CDR1 reads SGHAT; CDR2 reads FQNNGV. CDR3 size: 12 residues. For the CDR3, the DNA is TGTGCCAGCAGCCGGGACGGCTATGGCTACACCTTC. Translating it yields CASSRDGYGYTF.

The J gene is TRBJ2-1, the V gene TRBV2; 12 bases align to TRBD2. V lost 11 bases, J lost 6 bases, and 8 bases stayed unmatched. This CDR3 contains 14 residues. Germline lookup yields CDR1 SNHLY and CDR2 FYNNEI. In DNA form, the CDR3 reads TGTGCCTCCACGACTAGCGGGAGTCGCAATGAGCAGTTCTTC. Its protein is CASTTSGSRNEQFF. Using reference TRBV2 and TRBJ2-1 for the parts outside the CDR3, the full variable domain is EPEVTQTPSHQVTQMGQEVILRCVPISNHLYFYWYRQILGQKVEFLVSFYNNEISEKSEIFDDQFSVERPDGSNFTLKIRSTKLEDSAMYFCASTTSGSRNEQFFGPGTRLTVL.